The 26 T cell receptor beta chains below come from one sample, sequenced in a study of T cell repertoires in cytomegalovirus infection. MiXCR was run by TCRdb on the reads, yielding one entry per CDR3 protein. The table records approximately 470,000 distinct CDR3 sequences, about 42% of them present only once. These TCRs are of unknown antigen specificity. Sample: cultured PBMCs, taken from culture after CMV antigen stimulation. The origin of the receptors is a human donor in good health (CMV status not recorded). Some clones in this sample may be carry-over from other donors' samples.

With regard to this clonotype: This clone may be a read error of a much larger clone one base away. The chain combines TRBV6-1 with TRBJ2-1; no firm D call. The J call may be wrong; the DNA end is better matched by TRBJ2-7. The CDR3 contains 12 residues. Germline values: CDR1 MNHNS, CDR2 SASEGT. CDR3 nucleotides: TGTGCCAGCAGTGGACCTGTGGATGAGCAGTACTTC. Residues: CASSGPVDEQYF.

The rearrangement links TRBV7-9 to TRBJ2-1; 7 positions match TRBD1. The V and J ends lost 5 bases and 3 bases, in that order; junction bases with no gene match: 13. The CDR3 covers 17 residues. Germline CDR1 reads SEHNR; CDR2 reads FQNEAQ (reference sequence). The CDR3 coding sequence is TGTGCCAGCAGCCCTTCGGCGGAAGGGGGCGACTACAATGAGCAGTTCTTC. This translates into CASSPSAEGGDYNEQFF.

This clonotype has only one observation. This chain joins TRBV10-3 and TRBJ2-5; TRBD1 or TRBD2 may be the D gene (5 bases each). Looked up from germline, CDR1 is ENHRY and CDR2 is SYGVKD. This CDR3 is 13 amino acids long. The ends were cut back, 5 bases at V and 4 bases at J, with 11 bases in the middle. CDR3 protein: CAISRGERETQYF. The CDR3 nucleotides are TGTGCCATCAGTCGAGGGGAAAGAGAGACCCAGTACTTC.

The gene calls are TRBV7-8 and TRBJ2-7, with 7 bases aligning to TRBD2. CDR3 length equals 14 residues. Trimming took 3 bases from V and 5 from J; bases not matched to a gene: 7. Per the germline V gene, CDR1 is SGHVS and CDR2 is FQNEAQ. In DNA form, the CDR3 reads TGTGCCAGCAGCTTTTCCGGGGGGTACCACGAGCAGTACTTC. Translating it yields CASSFSGGYHEQYF.

The V and J genes are TRBV19 and TRBJ1-4; TRBD1 aligns across 7 bases. The CDR3 extends over 16 amino acids. The J segment lost 7 bases and the V segment lost 3 bases, leaving 11 bases of the junction unmatched. Germline V gene sequence: CDR1 LNHDA, CDR2 SQIVND (reference sequence). CDR3 DNA sequence: TGTGCCAGTAGTATCCAGGCAGGGGGGTCCCCTGAAAAACTGTTTTTT. This encodes CASSIQAGGSPEKLFF. Full variable domain (remainder filled in from reference TRBV19 and TRBJ1-4): DGGITQSPKYLFRKEGQNVTLSCEQNLNHDAMYWYRQDPGQGLRLIYYSQIVNDFQKGDIAEGYSVSREKKESFPLTVTSAQKNPTAFYLCASSIQAGGSPEKLFFGSGTQLSVL.

The DNA of the CDR3 is TGTGCCACCAGCAGAGATGTTCTAAGCTCTGGAAACACCATATATTTT. Residues: CATSRDVLSSGNTIYF. The V and J genes are TRBV15 and TRBJ1-3; no definite D call. The CDR3 spans 16 residues. Germline assignment: CDR1 LNHNV and CDR2 YYDKDF (reference sequence). Trimming stripped 0 bases from V and 0 bases from J, with 9 bases between.

The chain joins TRBV6-2 or TRBV6-3 to TRBJ1-1, with 10 bases aligning to TRBD1. Per the germline V gene, CDR1 is MNHEY and CDR2 is SVGEGT. V was pared by 6 bases and J by 4 bases, with 8 bases of the junction left unmatched. This CDR3 spans 15 amino acids. The chain's CDR3 is CASRTPGQGSTEAFF. The DNA for the CDR3 is TGTGCCAGCAGGACCCCGGGACAGGGGAGCACTGAAGCTTTCTTT.

The table lists this clonotype with many counts. The chain employs TRBV7-2 and TRBJ1-1; 9 bases match TRBD1. The CDR3 totals 16 residues. Germline CDR1 reads SGHTA; CDR2 reads FQGNSA. The V gene end was trimmed by 3 bases and the J gene end by 5 bases; junction bases not matched to a gene: 10. The CDR3 DNA is TGTGCCAGCAGCTTCAGGGCGGACAGGGGAGGGACTGAAGCTTTCTTT. Amino acids: CASSFRADRGGTEAFF.

V and J are TRBV19 and TRBJ1-4; D is ambiguous. The CDR3 contains 16 residues. Germline V lookup: CDR1 LNHDA, CDR2 SQIVND (reference sequence). With 5 bases removed from V and 0 bases from J, the gap between germline ends came to 13 bases. CDR3 bases: TGTGCCAGTAGTCGCGGACGATCTACAACTAATGAAAAACTGTTTTTT. Its translation is CASSRGRSTTNEKLFF.

The V call is TRBV20-1, the J call TRBJ2-3; the D is unclear. Germline V gene data show CDR1 as DFQATT and CDR2 as SNEGSKA (reference sequence). The V end lost 3 bases, the J end lost 2 bases, and 9 bases lay between the germline ends. The CDR3 runs 13 residues. For the CDR3, the DNA is TGCAGTGCTAGCTGGGGAATCACAGATACGCAGTATTTT. This gives the protein CSASWGITDTQYF.

In this sample, this clonotype turned up a few times. This chain uses TRBV7-4 with TRBJ2-2, with D possibly being TRBD2 (6 bases). The V and J ends lost 5 bases and 4 bases respectively, with 11 bases between them. CDR3 length equals 14 residues. Germline V gene data show CDR1 as SGHVT and CDR2 as SQSDAQ. This CDR3 is CASSLLATTGELFF. CDR3 DNA sequence: TGTGCCAGCAGCCTACTAGCCACCACCGGGGAGCTGTTTTTT.

This clonotype was counted a few times. The rearrangement joins TRBV7-8 to TRBJ2-5, with D perhaps matching TRBD1 (6 bases). The germline gives CDR1 SGHVS, CDR2 FQNEAQ. CDR3 length: 16 residues. With 5 bases removed from V and 2 bases from J, the gap between germline ends came to 18 bases. CDR3 coding DNA: TGTGCCAGCAGCCCAACCGGGACACGGACTCAAGAGACCCAGTACTTC. Translated: CASSPTGTRTQETQYF.

The chain recombines TRBV12-3 or TRBV12-4 with TRBJ2-1; tentatively, D is TRBD1 or TRBD2 (5 bases each). The length of the CDR3 is 12 residues. The V and J ends lost 8 bases and 4 bases respectively, with 9 bases between them. In nucleotides, the CDR3 is TGTGCCAGCGAGGGGCAGTACAATGAGCAGTTCTTC. Protein product: CASEGQYNEQFF.

This clonotype appeared a single time. The chain links TRBV7-6 to TRBJ2-7; 7 bases are a match to TRBD2. Germline V gives CDR1 SGHVS, CDR2 FNYEAQ. The CDR3 has 15 residues. The V gene end was trimmed by 7 bases and the J gene end by 2 bases; junction bases not matched to a gene: 11. The CDR3 loop is CASTHWRGSTYEQYF. DNA of the CDR3: TGTGCCAGCACCCACTGGCGCGGGAGTACCTACGAGCAGTACTTC. Using reference TRBV7-6 and TRBJ2-7 for the parts outside the CDR3, the full variable domain is GAGVSQSPRYKVTKRGQDVALRCDPISGHVSLYWYRQALGQGPEFLTYFNYEAQQDKSGLPNDRFSAERPEGSISTLTIQRTEQRDSAMYRCASTHWRGSTYEQYFGPGTRLTVT.

This clonotype was detected a few times. This CDR3 reads CASSLNTESSYNSPLHF. In DNA form, the CDR3 reads TGTGCCAGTAGTCTTAACACGGAGAGCTCCTATAATTCACCCCTCCACTTT. This rearrangement joins TRBV19 to TRBJ1-6; no reliable D call. The CDR3 spans 17 residues. V lost 5 bases, J lost 0 bases, and 14 bases lay in between. CDR1 and CDR2 (germline): LNHDA, SQIVND (reference sequence).

This clonotype was counted only a few times. The chain is built from TRBV6-6 and TRBJ1-2, with D maybe TRBD1 (5 bases). The germline V gene has CDR1 MNHNY and CDR2 SVGAGI (reference sequence). The CDR3 is 14 amino acids. The V end was cut by 7 bases, the J end by 4 bases, with 16 bases between. The CDR3 protein is CASNSPPRGYGYTF. CDR3 DNA sequence: TGTGCCAGCAATTCACCCCCAAGGGGCTATGGCTACACCTTC.

This clonotype has ten or more counts. V gene TRBV4-1 combines with J gene TRBJ1-4, with D unclear. Deletions cut 4 bases from V and 8 bases from J, with 17 bases between. The CDR3 totals 15 residues. Germline V gene sequence: CDR1 MGHRA, CDR2 YSYEKL. CDR3 nucleotides: TGCGCCAGCAGCCCGCTAGCCCCGGAGGGCGAAAAACTGTTTTTT. Protein: CASSPLAPEGEKLFF.

The chain combines TRBV7-2 with TRBJ2-6; D is perhaps TRBD2 (5 bases). V dropped 2 bases and J dropped 4 bases, with 12 bases sitting between them. This CDR3 contains 16 residues. Looked up from germline, CDR1 is SGHTA and CDR2 is FQGNSA. CDR3 DNA sequence: TGTGCCAGCAGCTTACGCCGGACGGGGGGGGCCAACGTCCTGACTTTC. It specifies CASSLRRTGGANVLTF.

This rearrangement joins TRBV7-9 to TRBJ2-1; 12 nucleotides agree with TRBD2. The CDR3 sequence is 14 residues long. V was clipped by 4 bases and J by 10 bases; unmatched bases: 5. Germline V gives CDR1 SEHNR, CDR2 FQNEAQ (reference sequence). CDR3 nucleotide sequence: TGTGCCAGCAGCTGGACTAGCGGGACGGGGGAGCAGTTCTTC. This translates into CASSWTSGTGEQFF.

The chain has TRBV29-1 and TRBJ1-2; 8 positions match TRBD1. V lost 2 bases, J lost 6 bases, and 8 bases stayed unmatched. There are 14 residues in the CDR3. In germline, CDR1 is SQVTM, CDR2 ANQGSEA. The CDR3 DNA reads as TGCAGCGTTGAACAGGCAGGGGGCGTTGATGGCTACACCTTC. Its translation: CSVEQAGGVDGYTF.

This clonotype was seen once. V usage is TRBV2 and J usage is TRBJ2-7; tentative D call: TRBD2 (6 bases). There are 9 residues in the CDR3. Germline CDR1 reads SNHLY; CDR2 reads FYNNEI. The V end lost 11 bases, the J end lost 4 bases, and 6 bases lay between the germline ends. Here the CDR3 DNA reads TGTGCCGGGGGGTACGAGCAGTACTTC. It encodes CAGGYEQYF.

As for this clonotype: Sequence at one end of the junction differs from germline and may be a read error. V usage is TRBV7-9 and J usage is TRBJ2-5; D uncertain. In germline, CDR1 is SEHNR, CDR2 FQNEAQ (reference sequence). The CDR3 covers 11 residues. CDR3 sequence: CASSLAGPPDF. The CDR3 DNA follows: TGTGCCAGCAGCTTAGCTGGCCCCCCAGACTTC.

A few counts support this clonotype. This chain links TRBV19 with TRBJ2-6, with D unclear. The CDR3 spans 12 residues. The germline V gene encodes CDR1 LNHDA and CDR2 SQIVND (reference sequence). V dropped 3 bases and J dropped 9 bases, with 6 bases sitting between them. The CDR3 sequence: CASSIQGNVLTF. DNA of the CDR3: TGTGCCAGTAGTATCCAAGGCAACGTCCTGACTTTC. The full variable domain, completed using reference TRBV19 and TRBJ2-6, is DGGITQSPKYLFRKEGQNVTLSCEQNLNHDAMYWYRQDPGQGLRLIYYSQIVNDFQKGDIAEGYSVSREKKESFPLTVTSAQKNPTAFYLCASSIQGNVLTFGAGSRLTVL.

This clonotype was observed a few times. The chain couples TRBV28 to TRBJ1-5; the D gene is possibly TRBD1 (5 bases). V was clipped by 6 bases and J by 4 bases, with 13 bases between them. Germline V gives CDR1 MDHEN, CDR2 SYDVKM. The CDR3 is 14 residues long. CDR3 nucleotide sequence: TGTGCCAGCAGAACAGGATCATTGAATCAGCCCCAGCATTTT. As protein: CASRTGSLNQPQHF.

This clonotype was counted a few times. The chain couples TRBV7-2 to TRBJ2-1; 7 bases fit TRBD2. From germline, CDR1 is SGHTA and CDR2 FQGNSA. The trim removed 6 bases at V and 4 bases at J, leaving 9 bases unmatched. The CDR3 spans 15 residues. The CDR3 is CASSYTSATYNEQFF. For the CDR3, the DNA is TGTGCCAGCAGTTATACTAGCGCGACATACAATGAGCAGTTCTTC.

In this sample, this clonotype turned up once. The chain uses TRBV6-1 and TRBJ2-5; D is perhaps TRBD1 or TRBD2 (5 bases each). The length of the CDR3 is 15 residues. The ends were cut back, 2 bases at V and 9 bases at J, with 19 bases in the middle. The germline gives CDR1 MNHNS, CDR2 SASEGT. The CDR3 sequence is CASSERGAEVRAQYF. The CDR3 bases are TGTGCCAGCAGTGAACGGGGCGCGGAGGTCCGGGCCCAGTACTTC.